This T cell receptor beta chain derives from a study of cytomegalovirus exposure and HLA in healthy donors. Study conclusions and caveats: The study listed some 160 cytomegalovirus-associated TCR beta chains. The tendency of first-cohort TCR clusters to co-occur in the 90 to 150 validation repertoires emerged from a later analysis.

TCRdb's copy holds only in-frame clones and misses some; the assay was immunoSEQ multiplex PCR. The data contain over 200,000 clones, roughly 88% of them singletons. V was clipped by 4 bases and J by 6 bases, with 19 bases between them. Per the germline V gene, CDR1 is LGHNA and CDR2 is YSLEER. The CDR3 runs to 16 residues. As concerns this clone: The target antigen is unknown.

The clonotype comes from a woman aged 25 to 39 in good health and CMV-seropositive. Sequencing was performed on PBMCs. V is TRBV4-3 and J is TRBJ2-1, with D possibly matching TRBD2 (5 bases). The CDR3 loop reads CASSLTVTLRVNEQFF. DNA of the CDR3: TGCGCCAGCAGCCTTACCGTCACACTGAGGGTCAATGAGCAGTTCTTC.